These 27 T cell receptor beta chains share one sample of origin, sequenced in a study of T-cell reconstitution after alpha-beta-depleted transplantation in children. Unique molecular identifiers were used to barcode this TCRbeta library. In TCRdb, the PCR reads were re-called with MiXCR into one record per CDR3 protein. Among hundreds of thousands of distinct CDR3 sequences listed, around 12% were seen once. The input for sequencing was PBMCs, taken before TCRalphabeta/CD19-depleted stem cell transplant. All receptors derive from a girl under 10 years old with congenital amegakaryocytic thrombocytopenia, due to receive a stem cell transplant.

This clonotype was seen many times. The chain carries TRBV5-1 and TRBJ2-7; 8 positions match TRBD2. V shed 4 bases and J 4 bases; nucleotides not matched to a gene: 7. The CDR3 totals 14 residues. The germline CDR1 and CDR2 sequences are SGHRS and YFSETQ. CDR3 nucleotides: TGCGCCAGCAGCCCGGGAGGGATCCCTTACGAGCAGTACTTC. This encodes CASSPGGIPYEQYF.

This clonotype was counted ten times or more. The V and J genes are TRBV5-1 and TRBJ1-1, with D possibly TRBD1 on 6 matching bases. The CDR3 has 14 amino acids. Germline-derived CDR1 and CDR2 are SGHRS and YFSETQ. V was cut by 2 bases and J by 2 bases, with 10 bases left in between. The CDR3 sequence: CASSLEGENTEAFF. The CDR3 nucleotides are TGCGCCAGCAGCTTAGAGGGGGAAAACACTGAAGCTTTCTTT.

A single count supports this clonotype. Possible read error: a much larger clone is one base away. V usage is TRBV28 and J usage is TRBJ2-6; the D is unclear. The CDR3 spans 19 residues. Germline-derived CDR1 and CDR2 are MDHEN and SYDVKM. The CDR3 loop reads CASSPRARESNSGVNVLTF. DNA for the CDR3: TGTGCCAGCAGTCCTAGGGCTCGCGAATCGAACTCTGGGGTCAACGTCCTGACTTTC.

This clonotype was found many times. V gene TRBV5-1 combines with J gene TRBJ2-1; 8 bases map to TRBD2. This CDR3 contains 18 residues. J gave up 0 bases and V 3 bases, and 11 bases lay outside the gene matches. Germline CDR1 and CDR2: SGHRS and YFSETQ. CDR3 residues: CASSWYGTRVSSYNEQFF. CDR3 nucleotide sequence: TGCGCCAGCAGCTGGTATGGGACTAGGGTAAGCTCCTACAATGAGCAGTTCTTC.

The CDR3 loop is CASKEGAGYEQYF. In DNA, the CDR3 is TGCGCCAGCAAGGAGGGGGCTGGGTACGAGCAGTACTTC. This chain links TRBV5-1 with TRBJ2-7, with a weak D call TRBD1 (7 bases). The CDR3 extends over 13 amino acids. Germline CDR1 SGHRS, CDR2 YFSETQ. The V end lost 6 bases, the J end lost 4 bases, and 14 bases lay between the germline ends.

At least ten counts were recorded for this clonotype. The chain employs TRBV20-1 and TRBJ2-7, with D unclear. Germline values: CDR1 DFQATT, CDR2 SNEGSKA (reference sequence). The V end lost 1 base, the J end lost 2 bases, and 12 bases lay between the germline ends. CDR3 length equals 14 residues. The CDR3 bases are TGCAGTGCTAGAGCCTCCGGCAGGACCTACGAGCAGTACTTC. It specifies CSARASGRTYEQYF.

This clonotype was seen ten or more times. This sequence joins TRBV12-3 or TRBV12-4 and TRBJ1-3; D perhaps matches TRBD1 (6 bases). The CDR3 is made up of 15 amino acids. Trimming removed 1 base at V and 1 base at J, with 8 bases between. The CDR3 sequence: CASSLEGTSGNTIYF. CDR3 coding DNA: TGTGCCAGCAGTTTAGAAGGGACATCTGGAAACACCATATATTTT.

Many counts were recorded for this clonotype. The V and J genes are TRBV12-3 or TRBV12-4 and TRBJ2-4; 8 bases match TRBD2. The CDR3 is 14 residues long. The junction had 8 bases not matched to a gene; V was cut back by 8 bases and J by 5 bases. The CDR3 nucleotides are TGTGCCAGCCGAACGGGAGGGGCTGAAAACATTCAGTACTTC. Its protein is CASRTGGAENIQYF.

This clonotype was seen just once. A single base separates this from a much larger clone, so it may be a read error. CDR3 nucleotides: TGCAGTGCTGGTAGCGGGACCGGGGGGGTTACGCAGTATTTT. It codes for CSAGSGTGGVTQYF. The chain recombines TRBV20-1 with TRBJ2-3; 8 bases map to TRBD2. Germline V gives CDR1 DFQATT, CDR2 SNEGSKA (reference sequence). The CDR3 covers 14 residues. V shed 5 bases and J 8 bases; nucleotides not matched to a gene: 12.

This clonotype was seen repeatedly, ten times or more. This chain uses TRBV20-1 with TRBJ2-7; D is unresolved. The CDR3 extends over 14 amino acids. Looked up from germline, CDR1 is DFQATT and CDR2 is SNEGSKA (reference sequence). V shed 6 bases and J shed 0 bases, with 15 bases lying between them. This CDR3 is CSATRDGRSYEQYF. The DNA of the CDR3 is TGCAGTGCCACAAGAGATGGGCGCTCCTACGAGCAGTACTTC.

CDR3 DNA: TGCGCCAGCCGAGGGGGAGCTAACACTGAAGCTTTCTTT. Residues: CASRGGANTEAFF. This chain connects TRBV5-1 to TRBJ1-1, with TRBD1 as a possible D gene (6 bases). The V and J ends lost 7 bases and 2 bases respectively, with 12 bases between them. This CDR3 has 13 amino acids. The germline V gene has CDR1 SGHRS and CDR2 YFSETQ.

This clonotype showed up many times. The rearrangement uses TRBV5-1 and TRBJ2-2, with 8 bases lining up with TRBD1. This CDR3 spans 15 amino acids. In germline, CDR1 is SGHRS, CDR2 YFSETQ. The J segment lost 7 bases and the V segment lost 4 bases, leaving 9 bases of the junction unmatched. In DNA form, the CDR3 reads TGCGCCAGCAGCCCCAGGACAGGGACGAACGGGGAGCTGTTTTTT. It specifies CASSPRTGTNGELFF.

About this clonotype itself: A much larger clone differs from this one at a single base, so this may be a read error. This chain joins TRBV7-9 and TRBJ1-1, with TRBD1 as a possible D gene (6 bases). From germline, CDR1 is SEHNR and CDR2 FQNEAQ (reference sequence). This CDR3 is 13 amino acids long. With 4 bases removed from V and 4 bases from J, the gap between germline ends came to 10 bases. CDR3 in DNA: TGTGCCAGCAGCTACGGGACATTCACTGAAGCTTTCTTT. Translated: CASSYGTFTEAFF. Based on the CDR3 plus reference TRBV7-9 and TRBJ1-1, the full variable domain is DTGVSQNPRHKITKRGQNVTFRCDPISEHNRLYWYRQTLGQGPEFLTYFQNEAQLEKSRLLSDRFSAERPKGSFSTLEIQRTEQGDSAMYLCASSYGTFTEAFFGQGTRLTVV.

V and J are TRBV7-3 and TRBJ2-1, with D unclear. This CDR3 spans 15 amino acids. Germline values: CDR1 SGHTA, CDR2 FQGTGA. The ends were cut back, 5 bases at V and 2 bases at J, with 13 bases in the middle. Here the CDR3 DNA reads TGTGCCAGCAGCCTCAAGGGCGGAACCTACAATGAGCAGTTCTTC. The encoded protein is CASSLKGGTYNEQFF.

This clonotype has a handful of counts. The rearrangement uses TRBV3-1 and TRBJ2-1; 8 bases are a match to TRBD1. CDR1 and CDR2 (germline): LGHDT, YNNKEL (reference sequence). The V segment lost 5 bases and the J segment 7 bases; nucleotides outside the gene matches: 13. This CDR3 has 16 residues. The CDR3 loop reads CASSTRAQGAPNEQFF. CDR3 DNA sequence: TGTGCCAGCAGCACAAGAGCCCAGGGGGCGCCTAATGAGCAGTTCTTC.

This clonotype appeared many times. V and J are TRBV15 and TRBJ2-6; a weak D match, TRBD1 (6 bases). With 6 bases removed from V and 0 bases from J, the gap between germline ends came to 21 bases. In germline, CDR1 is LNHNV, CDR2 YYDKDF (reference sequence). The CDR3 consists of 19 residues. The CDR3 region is CATSSVEGEPSSGANVLTF. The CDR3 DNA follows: TGTGCCACCAGTTCCGTAGAGGGGGAACCAAGCTCTGGGGCCAACGTCCTGACTTTC.

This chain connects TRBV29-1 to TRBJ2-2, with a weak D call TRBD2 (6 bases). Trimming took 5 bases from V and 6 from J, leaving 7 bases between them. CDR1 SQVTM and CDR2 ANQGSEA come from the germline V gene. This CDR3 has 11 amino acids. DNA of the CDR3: TGCAGCGTTCGGGACTCCGGGGAGCTGTTTTTT. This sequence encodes CSVRDSGELFF.

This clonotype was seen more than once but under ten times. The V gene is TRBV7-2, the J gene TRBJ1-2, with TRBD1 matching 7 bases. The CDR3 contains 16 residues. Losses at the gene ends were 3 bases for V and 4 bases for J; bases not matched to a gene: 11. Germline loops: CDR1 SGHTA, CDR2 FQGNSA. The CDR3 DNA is TGTGCCAGCAGCTTCACCCCGAGACAGGGACCCTATGGCTACACCTTC. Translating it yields CASSFTPRQGPYGYTF.

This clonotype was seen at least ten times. The CDR3 coding sequence is TGTGCCAGCAGCTTAGAGGGGGCTAGCGGGGAATACAATGAGCAGTTCTTC. This encodes CASSLEGASGEYNEQFF. The genes are TRBV11-2 and TRBJ2-1; TRBD2 matches at 9 bases. Trimming removed 0 bases from V and 4 bases from J; junction bases left unmatched: 7. The CDR3 totals 17 residues. Looked up from germline, CDR1 is SGHAT and CDR2 is FQNNGV.

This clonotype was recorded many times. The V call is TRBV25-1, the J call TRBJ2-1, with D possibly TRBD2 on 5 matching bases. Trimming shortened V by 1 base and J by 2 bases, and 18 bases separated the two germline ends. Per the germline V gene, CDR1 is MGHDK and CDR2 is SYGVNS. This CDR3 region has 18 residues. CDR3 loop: CASSESPGSSETYNEQFF. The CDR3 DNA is TGTGCCAGCAGTGAATCTCCGGGATCATCTGAAACCTACAATGAGCAGTTCTTC.

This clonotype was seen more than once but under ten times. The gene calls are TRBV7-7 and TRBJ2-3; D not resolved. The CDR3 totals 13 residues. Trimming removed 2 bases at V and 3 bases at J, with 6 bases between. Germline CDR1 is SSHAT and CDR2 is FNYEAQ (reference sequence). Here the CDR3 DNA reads TGTGCCAGCAGCTTACAACGGACAGATACGCAGTATTTT. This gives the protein CASSLQRTDTQYF. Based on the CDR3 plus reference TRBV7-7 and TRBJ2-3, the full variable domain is GAGVSQSPRYKVTKRGQDVTLRCDPISSHATLYWYQQALGQGPEFLTYFNYEAQPDKSGLPSDRFSAERPEGSISTLTIQRTEQRDSAMYRCASSLQRTDTQYFGPGTRLTVL.

The CDR3 protein is CASSSKTAGGEETQYF. The CDR3 coding sequence is TGCGCCAGCAGCTCTAAGACAGCGGGGGGAGAAGAGACCCAGTACTTC. This chain links TRBV5-1 with TRBJ2-5, with 9 bases aligning to TRBD2. Germline V lookup: CDR1 SGHRS, CDR2 YFSETQ. This CDR3 is built from 16 residues. Unmatched junction bases numbered 9, after V lost 3 bases and J lost 3 bases.

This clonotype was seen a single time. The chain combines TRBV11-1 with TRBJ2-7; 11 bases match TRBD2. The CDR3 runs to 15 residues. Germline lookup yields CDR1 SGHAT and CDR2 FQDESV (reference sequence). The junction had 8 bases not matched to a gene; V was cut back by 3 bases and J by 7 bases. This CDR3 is CASSLIAGGPFEQYF. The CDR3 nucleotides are TGTGCCAGCAGCTTGATAGCGGGAGGGCCATTTGAGCAGTACTTC. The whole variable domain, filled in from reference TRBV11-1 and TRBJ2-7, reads EAEVAQSPRYKITEKSQAVAFWCDPISGHATLYWYRQILGQGPELLVQFQDESVVDDSQLPKDRFSAERLKGVDSTLKIQPAELGDSAMYLCASSLIAGGPFEQYFGPGTRLTVT.

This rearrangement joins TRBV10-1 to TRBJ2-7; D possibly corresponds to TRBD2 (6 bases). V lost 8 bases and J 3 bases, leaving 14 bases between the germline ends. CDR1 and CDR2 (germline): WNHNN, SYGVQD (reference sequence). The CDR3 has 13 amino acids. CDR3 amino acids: CASAGTLIYEQYF. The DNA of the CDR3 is TGCGCCAGCGCCGGGACTCTTATCTACGAGCAGTACTTC.

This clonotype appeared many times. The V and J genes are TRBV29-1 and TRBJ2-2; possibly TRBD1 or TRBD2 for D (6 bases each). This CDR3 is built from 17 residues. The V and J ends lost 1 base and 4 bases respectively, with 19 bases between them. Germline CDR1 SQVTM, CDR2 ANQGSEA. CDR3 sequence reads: CSVEVPGGWDSTGELFF. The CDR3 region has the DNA TGCAGCGTTGAAGTTCCCGGGGGCTGGGATAGCACCGGGGAGCTGTTTTTT.

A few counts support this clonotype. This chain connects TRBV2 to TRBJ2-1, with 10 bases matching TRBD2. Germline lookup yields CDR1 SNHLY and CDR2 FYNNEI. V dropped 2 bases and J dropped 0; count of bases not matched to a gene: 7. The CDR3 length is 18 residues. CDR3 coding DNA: TGTGCCAGCAGTGAATGGGCACTAGCGGGGACCTCCTACAATGAGCAGTTCTTC. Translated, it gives CASSEWALAGTSYNEQFF.

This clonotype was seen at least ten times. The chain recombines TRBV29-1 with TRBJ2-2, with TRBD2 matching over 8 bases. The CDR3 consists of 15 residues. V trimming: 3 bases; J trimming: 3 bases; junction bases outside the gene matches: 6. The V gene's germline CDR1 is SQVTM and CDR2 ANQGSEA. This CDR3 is CSVELLAGHTGELFF. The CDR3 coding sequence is TGCAGCGTTGAGTTGCTAGCGGGCCACACCGGGGAGCTGTTTTTT.